A selection of T cell receptor beta chains follows, all from one sample in a study of CD8+ T cells in alopecia areata. Method: immunoSEQ multiplex PCR; TCRdb's copy keeps in-frame clones and lacks some. The table shows roughly 100,000 clones, with 44% occurring only once. The sequences come from CD8+ T cells sorted from blood, collected at week 24, from a patient treated with tofacitinib. All receptors derive from a human donor with alopecia areata. CDR3s include the opening cysteine and the closing phenylalanine or tryptophan. Each record gives: V gene, J gene, D gene, clone size, CDR3 protein, CDR3 DNA. The D gene is left open where the match is weak. The size field is filled for only some rows; it gives once, few, many or a size class.

v_gene: TRBV19; j_gene: TRBJ2-2; d_gene: TRBD2; abundance: .; CDR3aa: CASSILAEVNTGELFF; CDR3nt: TGTGCCAGTAGTATACTAGCGGAGGTGAACACCGGGGAGCTGTTTTTT
v_gene: TRBV9; j_gene: TRBJ2-7; d_gene: TRBD1; abundance: .; CDR3aa: CASSLQGIGYEQYF; CDR3nt: TGTGCCAGCAGCTTACAGGGGATTGGCTACGAGCAGTACTTC
v_gene: TRBV7-9; j_gene: TRBJ2-7; d_gene: TRBD1; abundance: .; CDR3aa: CASSSTGTGDYEQYF; CDR3nt: TGTGCCAGCAGCTCGACCGGGACAGGGGACTACGAGCAGTACTTC
v_gene: TRBV9; j_gene: TRBJ1-1; d_gene: TRBD1; abundance: few; CDR3aa: CASSVETGGYTEAFF; CDR3nt: TGTGCCAGCAGCGTCGAGACAGGGGGTTACACTGAAGCTTTCTTT
v_gene: TRBV7-2; j_gene: TRBJ1-5; d_gene: .; abundance: few; CDR3aa: CASSSDAVLRPQHF; CDR3nt: TGTGCCAGCAGCTCCGACGCGGTACTCCGGCCCCAGCATTTT
v_gene: TRBV27; j_gene: TRBJ2-1; d_gene: TRBD2; abundance: few; CDR3aa: CASSLAGYNEQFF; CDR3nt: TGTGCCAGCTCCCTAGCGGGGTACAATGAGCAGTTCTTC
v_gene: TRBV30; j_gene: TRBJ2-1; d_gene: TRBD2; abundance: few; CDR3aa: CAWKELAGVNEQFF; CDR3nt: TGTGCCTGGAAAGAACTAGCGGGAGTCAATGAGCAGTTCTTC
v_gene: TRBV27; j_gene: TRBJ1-5; d_gene: .; abundance: .; CDR3aa: CASSSDWGNQPQHF; CDR3nt: TGTGCCAGCAGTTCCGATTGGGGCAATCAGCCCCAGCATTTT
v_gene: TRBV7-2; j_gene: TRBJ1-1; d_gene: .; abundance: few; CDR3aa: CASSYTLNTEAFF; CDR3nt: TGTGCCAGCAGCTACACGCTGAACACTGAAGCTTTCTTT
v_gene: TRBV11-1; j_gene: TRBJ2-5; d_gene: .; abundance: .; CDR3aa: CASSLTSGTGAIKTQYF; CDR3nt: TGTGCCAGCAGCTTAACTAGCGGGACAGGGGCGATCAAGACCCAGTACTTC
v_gene: TRBV19; j_gene: TRBJ2-7; d_gene: .; abundance: few; CDR3aa: CASSIAGQATYEQYF; CDR3nt: TGTGCCAGTAGTATAGCGGGGCAGGCGACCTACGAGCAGTACTTC
v_gene: TRBV7-2; j_gene: TRBJ2-7; d_gene: TRBD2; abundance: .; CDR3aa: CASKGRSGTSYEQYF; CDR3nt: TGTGCCAGCAAAGGGCGTAGCGGGACTTCCTACGAGCAGTACTTC
v_gene: TRBV9; j_gene: TRBJ2-7; d_gene: TRBD1; abundance: .; CDR3aa: CASSGGQGWPGPAF; CDR3nt: TGTGCCAGCAGCGGGGGACAGGGGTGGCCGGGACCGGCGTTC
v_gene: TRBV6-5; j_gene: TRBJ1-1; d_gene: .; abundance: .; CDR3aa: CASSFTGTEAFF; CDR3nt: TGTGCCAGCAGTTTCACAGGCACTGAAGCTTTCTTT
v_gene: TRBV29-1; j_gene: TRBJ1-2; d_gene: TRBD1; abundance: few; CDR3aa: CTAGGTDNNYGYTF; CDR3nt: TGCACCGCCGGGGGGACAGATAATAACTATGGCTACACCTTC
v_gene: TRBV6-5; j_gene: TRBJ2-7; d_gene: .; abundance: few; CDR3aa: CASGDVGGGSYEQYF; CDR3nt: TGTGCCTCAGGGGATGTCGGGGGAGGTTCCTACGAGCAGTACTTC
v_gene: TRBV20-1; j_gene: TRBJ2-1; d_gene: .; abundance: .; CDR3aa: CSAILRGEQFF; CDR3nt: TGCAGTGCTATCTTGCGCGGGGAGCAGTTCTTC
v_gene: TRBV29-1; j_gene: TRBJ2-7; d_gene: .; abundance: .; CDR3aa: CSVGVNYEQYF; CDR3nt: TGCAGCGTTGGAGTAAACTACGAGCAGTACTTC
v_gene: TRBV9; j_gene: TRBJ1-1; d_gene: .; abundance: .; CDR3aa: CASSVSRYTEAFF; CDR3nt: TGTGCCAGCAGCGTAAGTAGGTACACTGAAGCTTTCTTT
v_gene: TRBV19; j_gene: TRBJ2-2; d_gene: .; abundance: .; CDR3aa: CASSRVAEELFF; CDR3nt: TGTGCCAGTAGCAGGGTTGCCGAGGAGCTGTTTTTT
v_gene: TRBV29-1; j_gene: TRBJ2-3; d_gene: .; abundance: .; CDR3aa: CSVNGGHFSTDTQYF; CDR3nt: TGCAGCGTTAACGGAGGACACTTTAGCACAGATACGCAGTATTTT
v_gene: TRBV7-8; j_gene: TRBJ2-5; d_gene: .; abundance: .; CDR3aa: CASSLEIPGVETQYF; CDR3nt: TGTGCCAGCAGCTTAGAGATCCCGGGAGTGGAGACCCAGTACTTC
v_gene: TRBV2; j_gene: TRBJ1-4; d_gene: .; abundance: .; CDR3aa: CASRALPWDTNEKLFF; CDR3nt: TGTGCCAGCAGAGCCCTCCCATGGGATACTAATGAAAAACTGTTTTTT
v_gene: TRBV10-3; j_gene: TRBJ2-7; d_gene: .; abundance: .; CDR3aa: CAISELGRSSYEQYF; CDR3nt: TGTGCCATCAGTGAGTTAGGTCGGTCCTCCTACGAGCAGTACTTC
v_gene: TRBV6-5; j_gene: TRBJ1-1; d_gene: .; abundance: .; CDR3aa: CASNAGAEAFF; CDR3nt: TGTGCCAGCAACGCAGGGGCTGAAGCTTTCTTT
v_gene: TRBV7-9; j_gene: TRBJ1-2; d_gene: TRBD1; abundance: .; CDR3aa: CASSPTTGTGDGYTF; CDR3nt: TGTGCCAGCAGTCCCACGACCGGGACAGGGGATGGCTACACCTTC
v_gene: TRBV4-3; j_gene: TRBJ2-3; d_gene: .; abundance: .; CDR3aa: CASSPGADTQYF; CDR3nt: TGCGCCAGCAGCCCGGGGGCAGATACGCAGTATTTT
v_gene: TRBV5-1; j_gene: TRBJ2-7; d_gene: .; abundance: .; CDR3aa: CASSVDSSGSFYEQYF; CDR3nt: TGCGCCAGCAGCGTAGATTCCAGCGGGTCCTTCTACGAGCAGTACTTC
v_gene: TRBV16; j_gene: TRBJ2-5; d_gene: TRBD2; abundance: many; CDR3aa: CASSQSGLAETQYF; CDR3nt: TGTGCCAGCAGCCAATCGGGACTAGCTGAGACCCAGTACTTC
v_gene: TRBV10-3; j_gene: TRBJ2-7; d_gene: TRBD1; abundance: few; CDR3aa: CAISEAWDSSYEQYF; CDR3nt: TGTGCCATCAGTGAGGCGTGGGACAGCTCCTACGAGCAGTACTTC
v_gene: TRBV11-3; j_gene: TRBJ2-5; d_gene: .; abundance: .; CDR3aa: CASSLSVVEGVGETQYF; CDR3nt: TGTGCCAGCAGCTTATCGGTGGTCGAGGGGGTGGGAGAGACCCAGTACTTC
v_gene: TRBV5-1; j_gene: TRBJ2-7; d_gene: .; abundance: .; CDR3aa: CASGPQLGYEQYF; CDR3nt: TGCGCCAGCGGCCCACAACTTGGGTACGAGCAGTACTTC
v_gene: TRBV4-3; j_gene: TRBJ2-7; d_gene: TRBD2; abundance: .; CDR3aa: CASSQDRGDGEQYF; CDR3nt: TGCGCCAGCAGCCAAGATCGGGGGGACGGGGAGCAGTACTTC
v_gene: TRBV29-1; j_gene: TRBJ2-7; d_gene: TRBD2; abundance: .; CDR3aa: CSVEEAGVGVYEQYF; CDR3nt: TGCAGCGTTGAAGAGGCGGGGGTCGGCGTTTACGAGCAGTACTTC
v_gene: TRBV5-1; j_gene: TRBJ1-1; d_gene: .; abundance: .; CDR3aa: CASSTQGTEAFF; CDR3nt: TGCGCCAGCAGCACACAGGGCACTGAAGCTTTCTTT
v_gene: TRBV9; j_gene: TRBJ2-7; d_gene: TRBD2; abundance: few; CDR3aa: CASSPWTSGRGHEQYF; CDR3nt: TGTGCCAGCAGCCCCTGGACTAGCGGGAGAGGACACGAGCAGTACTTC
v_gene: TRBV19; j_gene: TRBJ1-2; d_gene: .; abundance: few; CDR3aa: CASSSRGAGDDYGYTF; CDR3nt: TGTGCCAGTAGTTCCCGGGGGGCCGGTGATGACTATGGCTACACCTTC
v_gene: TRBV25-1; j_gene: TRBJ2-1; d_gene: .; abundance: .; CDR3aa: CASSEAYRGGNEQFF; CDR3nt: TGTGCCAGCAGTGAAGCATACAGGGGAGGGAATGAGCAGTTCTTC
v_gene: TRBV6-6; j_gene: TRBJ1-1; d_gene: .; abundance: .; CDR3aa: CASSYMRNTEAFF; CDR3nt: TGTGCCAGCAGTTACATGAGGAACACTGAAGCTTTCTTT
v_gene: TRBV5-1; j_gene: TRBJ2-5; d_gene: .; abundance: .; CDR3aa: CASSLYPRGETQYF; CDR3nt: TGCGCCAGCAGCTTGTACCCTAGAGGAGAGACCCAGTACTTC
v_gene: TRBV5-1; j_gene: TRBJ2-3; d_gene: TRBD2; abundance: once; CDR3aa: CASSSGLVSSDTQYF; CDR3nt: TGCGCCAGCAGCTCGGGACTAGTCTCATCCGATACGCAGTATTTT
v_gene: TRBV29-1; j_gene: TRBJ2-7; d_gene: .; abundance: .; CDR3aa: CSVVWGRQEQYF; CDR3nt: TGCAGCGTTGTTTGGGGGCGACAAGAGCAGTACTTC
v_gene: TRBV4-1; j_gene: TRBJ2-7; d_gene: .; abundance: .; CDR3aa: CASSQDPPGAIYYEQYF; CDR3nt: TGCGCCAGCAGCCAAGATCCACCCGGGGCCATCTACTACGAGCAGTACTTC
v_gene: TRBV11-2; j_gene: TRBJ2-1; d_gene: TRBD2; abundance: .; CDR3aa: CASSSRGRANWRQFF; CDR3nt: TGTGCCAGCAGCTCCCGCGGGAGGGCCAACTGGCGGCAGTTCTTC
v_gene: TRBV7-3; j_gene: TRBJ2-1; d_gene: TRBD2; abundance: once; CDR3aa: CASSLTGTSDYNEQFF; CDR3nt: TGTGCCAGCAGCTTAACCGGGACTAGCGACTACAATGAGCAGTTCTTC
v_gene: TRBV6-5; j_gene: TRBJ2-7; d_gene: TRBD2; abundance: few; CDR3aa: CASSPQVAGEREQYF; CDR3nt: TGTGCCAGCAGTCCCCAGGTAGCGGGAGAGCGCGAGCAGTACTTC
v_gene: TRBV30; j_gene: TRBJ1-5; d_gene: TRBD1; abundance: .; CDR3aa: CAWSAPGGQPQHF; CDR3nt: TGTGCCTGGAGTGCGCCAGGGGGCCAGCCCCAGCATTTT
v_gene: TRBV27; j_gene: TRBJ2-7; d_gene: TRBD2; abundance: .; CDR3aa: CASSFREGGEQYF; CDR3nt: TGTGCCAGCAGTTTCCGGGAGGGTGGCGAGCAGTACTTC
v_gene: TRBV2; j_gene: TRBJ1-5; d_gene: TRBD1; abundance: few; CDR3aa: CASSRQGLAGRPQHF; CDR3nt: TGTGCCAGCAGCCGACAGGGGCTGGCTGGGCGACCCCAGCATTTT
v_gene: TRBV7-2; j_gene: TRBJ2-7; d_gene: TRBD2; abundance: .; CDR3aa: CASISGAASGNYEQYF; CDR3nt: TGTGCCAGCATCAGCGGGGCGGCTAGCGGGAACTACGAGCAGTACTTC
v_gene: TRBV18; j_gene: TRBJ1-2; d_gene: .; abundance: .; CDR3aa: CASSPPPSPAVGYTF; CDR3nt: TGTGCCAGCTCACCACCCCCCAGCCCCGCGGTTGGCTACACCTTC
v_gene: TRBV7-9; j_gene: TRBJ2-3; d_gene: TRBD2; abundance: few; CDR3aa: CAGLVGLPSTDTQYF; CDR3nt: TGTGCCGGTTTGGTGGGACTACCAAGCACAGATACGCAGTATTTT
v_gene: TRBV29-1; j_gene: TRBJ2-5; d_gene: .; abundance: .; CDR3aa: CSVEAFEETQYF; CDR3nt: TGCAGCGTTGAGGCCTTCGAGGAGACCCAGTACTTC